The 11 T cell receptor beta chains below were found in one sample sequenced in a study of cytomegalovirus exposure and HLA in healthy donors. Clones were read by immunoSEQ multiplex PCR, and TCRdb kept only the in-frame ones, dropping some. The sample records roughly 150,000 clones, around nine tenths being singletons. Sequencing was carried out using PBMCs. The receptors stem from a man between 18 and 29 years old in good health and CMV-seropositive.

V is TRBV4-1 and J is TRBJ2-5; 7 bases match TRBD2. The CDR3 covers 14 residues. From germline, CDR1 is MGHRA and CDR2 YSYEKL. J lost 2 bases, V lost 4 bases, and 4 bases had no gene match. The CDR3 coding sequence is TGCGCCAGCAGCCTTTCGGGACTACAAGAGACCCAGTACTTC. This sequence encodes CASSLSGLQETQYF.

The rearrangement joins TRBV2 to TRBJ2-3, with 8 bases lining up with TRBD1. Germline CDR1 SNHLY, CDR2 FYNNEI. CDR3 length equals 14 residues. V lost 5 bases, J lost 4 bases, and 5 bases stayed unmatched. CDR3 sequence: CASSPQGASDTQYF. The CDR3 DNA reads as TGTGCCAGCAGTCCCCAGGGGGCCTCAGATACGCAGTATTTT.

The chain employs TRBV10-1 and TRBJ2-3, with 9 bases fitting TRBD2. Trimming cost V 6 bases and J 3 bases; bases outside gene matches: 7. CDR3 length: 15 amino acids. Germline loops: CDR1 WNHNN, CDR2 SYGVQD (reference sequence). The CDR3 DNA reads TGCGCCAGCAGCAGCGGGAGGCATTATACAGATACGCAGTATTTT. It translates to CASSSGRHYTDTQYF.

The chain links TRBV7-9 to TRBJ2-7; no clear D. Germline V gene data show CDR1 as SEHNR and CDR2 as FQNEAQ (reference sequence). This CDR3 has 14 amino acids. With 4 bases removed from V and 3 bases from J, the gap between germline ends came to 13 bases. CDR3 protein: CASSYDGWSYEQYF. CDR3 nucleotide sequence: TGTGCCAGCAGCTACGACGGATGGAGCTACGAGCAGTACTTC.

With regard to this clone: At one boundary the junction diverges from the germline segment, which might be a read error. The J gene is TRBJ2-6, the V gene TRBV6-1; TRBD1 matches 8 bases. The CDR3 is made up of 12 amino acids. CDR1 and CDR2 from the germline V gene are MNHNS and SASEGT. CDR3 protein: CATRGPSGPAAF. CDR3 sequence (DNA): TGTGCCACCAGGGGGCCCTCCGGGCCCGCGGCTTTC.

The chain is built from TRBV13 and TRBJ2-2; D uncertain. This CDR3 comprises 13 residues. Trimming took off 0 bases at V and 7 bases at J, with 6 bases between the two ends. Germline CDR1 reads PRHDT; CDR2 reads FYEKMQ (reference sequence). CDR3 bases: TGTGCCAGCAGCTTAGGCCCTAGCGGGGAGCTGTTTTTT. Encoded protein: CASSLGPSGELFF.

The chain has TRBV29-1 and TRBJ1-2; 7 nucleotides agree with TRBD1. V was clipped by 5 bases and J by 4 bases; unmatched bases: 7. Germline CDR1 reads SQVTM; CDR2 reads ANQGSEA. This CDR3 comprises 13 residues. The CDR3, as DNA: TGCAGCGTTATACAGGGGTTACGCTATGGCTACACCTTC. Its protein is CSVIQGLRYGYTF.

This chain joins TRBV27 and TRBJ2-5, with TRBD1 matching over 12 bases. Germline V gene sequence: CDR1 MNHEY, CDR2 SMNVEV (reference sequence). The ends lost 3 bases at V and 4 bases at J; junction bases unmatched: 6. This CDR3 comprises 16 residues. CDR3 sequence reads: CASSLGQGALGETQYF. The CDR3 DNA reads as TGTGCCAGCAGTTTGGGACAGGGGGCGCTCGGAGAGACCCAGTACTTC.

The chain is built from TRBV2 and TRBJ1-5, with D possibly TRBD1 on 5 matching bases. This CDR3 region has 13 residues. V lost 5 bases to trimming and J lost 6 bases, with 11 bases between them. CDR1 and CDR2 (germline): SNHLY, FYNNEI. This chain's CDR3 is CASSSGIGQPQHF. The CDR3 DNA reads as TGTGCCAGCAGTTCAGGGATCGGTCAGCCCCAGCATTTT.

The chain joins TRBV12-2 to TRBJ1-2. TRBV12-2 is recorded as a pseudogene. This CDR3 contains 16 residues. CDR3 in amino acids: CASRSLGIRLNYGYTF. The DNA of the CDR3 is TGTGCAAGTCGCTCTCTCGGGATCCGTTTGAATTATGGCTACACCTTC.

The CDR3 region is CASSRTSGGNTGELFF. DNA of the CDR3: TGTGCCAGCAGCCGAACTAGCGGGGGGAACACCGGGGAGCTGTTTTTT. V usage is TRBV7-9 and J usage is TRBJ2-2; the match to TRBD2 covers 11 bases. The trim removed 5 bases at V and 1 base at J, leaving 3 bases unmatched. Germline V gives CDR1 SEHNR, CDR2 FQNEAQ (reference sequence). The CDR3 extends over 16 amino acids. Full variable domain (outside the CDR3, taken from reference TRBV7-9 and TRBJ2-2): DTGVSQNPRHKITKRGQNVTFRCDPISEHNRLYWYRQTLGQGPEFLTYFQNEAQLEKSRLLSDRFSAERPKGSFSTLEIQRTEQGDSAMYLCASSRTSGGNTGELFFGEGSRLTVL.